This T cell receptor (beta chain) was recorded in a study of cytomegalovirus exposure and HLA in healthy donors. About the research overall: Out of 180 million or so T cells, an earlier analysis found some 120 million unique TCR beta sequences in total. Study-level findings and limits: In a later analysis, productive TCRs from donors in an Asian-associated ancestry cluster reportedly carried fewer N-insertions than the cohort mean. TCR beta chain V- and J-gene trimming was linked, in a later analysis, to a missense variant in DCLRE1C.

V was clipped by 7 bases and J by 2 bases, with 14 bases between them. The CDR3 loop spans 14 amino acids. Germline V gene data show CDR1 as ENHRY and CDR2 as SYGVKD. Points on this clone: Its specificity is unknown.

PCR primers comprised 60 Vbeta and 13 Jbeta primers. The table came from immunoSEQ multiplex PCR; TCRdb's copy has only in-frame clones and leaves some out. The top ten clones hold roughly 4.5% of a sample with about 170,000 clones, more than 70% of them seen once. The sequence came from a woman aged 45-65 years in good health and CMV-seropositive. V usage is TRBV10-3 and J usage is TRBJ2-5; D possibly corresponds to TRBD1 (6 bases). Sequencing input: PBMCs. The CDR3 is CAINQARGQETQYF. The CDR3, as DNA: TGTGCCATCAATCAGGCGAGGGGGCAAGAGACCCAGTACTTC.